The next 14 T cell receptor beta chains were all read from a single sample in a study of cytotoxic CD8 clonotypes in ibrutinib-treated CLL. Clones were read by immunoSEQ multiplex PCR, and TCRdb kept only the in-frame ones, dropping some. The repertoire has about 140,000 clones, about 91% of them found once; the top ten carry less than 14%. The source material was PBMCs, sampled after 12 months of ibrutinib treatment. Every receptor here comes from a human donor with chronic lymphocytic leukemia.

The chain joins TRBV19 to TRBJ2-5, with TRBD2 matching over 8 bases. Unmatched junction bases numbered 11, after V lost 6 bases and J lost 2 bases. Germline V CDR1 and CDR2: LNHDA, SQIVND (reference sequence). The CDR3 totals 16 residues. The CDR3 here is CASRPWSGSGQETQYF. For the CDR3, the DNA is TGTGCCAGTAGACCTTGGAGCGGGAGTGGGCAAGAGACCCAGTACTTC.

The CDR3 is CASSTNLGSTDTQYF. Written as DNA, the CDR3 is TGTGCCAGTAGTACCAACTTGGGCTCCACAGATACGCAGTATTTT. This chain links TRBV19 with TRBJ2-3; D call uncertain. Germline V gene data show CDR1 as LNHDA and CDR2 as SQIVND (reference sequence). V was trimmed by 4 bases and J by 2 bases, leaving 13 bases between them. This CDR3 is built from 15 residues.

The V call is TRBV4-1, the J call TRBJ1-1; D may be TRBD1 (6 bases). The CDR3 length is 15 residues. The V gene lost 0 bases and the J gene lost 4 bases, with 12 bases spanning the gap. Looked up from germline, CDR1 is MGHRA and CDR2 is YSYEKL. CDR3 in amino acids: CASSQDRGVSTEAFF. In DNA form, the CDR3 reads TGCGCCAGCAGCCAAGACAGGGGAGTAAGCACTGAAGCTTTCTTT.

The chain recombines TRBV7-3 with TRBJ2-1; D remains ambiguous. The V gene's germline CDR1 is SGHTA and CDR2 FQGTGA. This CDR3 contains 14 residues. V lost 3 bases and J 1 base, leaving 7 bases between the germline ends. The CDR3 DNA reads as TGTGCCAGCAGCTTGGCAGGATCCTACAATGAGCAGTTCTTC. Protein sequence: CASSLAGSYNEQFF.

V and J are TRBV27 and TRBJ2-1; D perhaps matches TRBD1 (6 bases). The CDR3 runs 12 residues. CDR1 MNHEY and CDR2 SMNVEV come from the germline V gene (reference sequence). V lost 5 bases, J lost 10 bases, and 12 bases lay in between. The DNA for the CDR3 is TGTGCCAGCAGTGCACCCAGGGGAGAGCAGTTCTTC. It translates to CASSAPRGEQFF.

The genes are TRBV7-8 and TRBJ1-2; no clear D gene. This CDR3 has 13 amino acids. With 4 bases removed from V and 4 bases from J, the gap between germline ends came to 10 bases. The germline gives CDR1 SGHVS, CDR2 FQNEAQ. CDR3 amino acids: CASSSTGSYGYTF. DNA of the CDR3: TGTGCCAGCAGCTCGACCGGAAGCTATGGCTACACCTTC.

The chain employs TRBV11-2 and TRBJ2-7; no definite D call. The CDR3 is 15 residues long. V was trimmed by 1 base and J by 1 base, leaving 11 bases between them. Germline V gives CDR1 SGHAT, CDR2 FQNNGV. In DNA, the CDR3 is TGTGCCAGCAGCTTAGCCCTCGACAATTCCTACGAGCAGTACTTC. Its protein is CASSLALDNSYEQYF.

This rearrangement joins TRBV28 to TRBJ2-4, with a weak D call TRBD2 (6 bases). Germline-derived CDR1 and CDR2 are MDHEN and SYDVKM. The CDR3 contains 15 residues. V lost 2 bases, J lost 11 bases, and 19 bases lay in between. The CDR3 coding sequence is TGTGCCAGCAGTTTACCGTTCGGACGCGGGGAAGTTCAGTACTTC. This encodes CASSLPFGRGEVQYF. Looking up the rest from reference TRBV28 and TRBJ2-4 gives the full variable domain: DVKVTQSSRYLVKRTGEKVFLECVQDMDHENMFWYRQDPGLGLRLIYFSYDVKMKEKGDIPEGYSVSREKKERFSLILESASTNQTSMYLCASSLPFGRGEVQYFGAGTRLSVL.

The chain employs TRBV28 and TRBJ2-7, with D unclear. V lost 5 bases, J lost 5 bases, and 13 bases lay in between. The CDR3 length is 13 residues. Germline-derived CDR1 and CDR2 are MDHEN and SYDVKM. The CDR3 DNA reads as TGTGCCAGCAGTACACAACCACTCGACGAGCAGTACTTC. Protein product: CASSTQPLDEQYF.

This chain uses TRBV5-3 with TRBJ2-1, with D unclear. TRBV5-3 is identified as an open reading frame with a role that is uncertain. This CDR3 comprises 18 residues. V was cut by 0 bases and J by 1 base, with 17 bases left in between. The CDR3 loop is CARSLAELHPLSYNEQFF. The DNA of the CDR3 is TGTGCCAGAAGCTTGGCCGAGCTCCACCCGTTGTCCTACAATGAGCAGTTCTTC.

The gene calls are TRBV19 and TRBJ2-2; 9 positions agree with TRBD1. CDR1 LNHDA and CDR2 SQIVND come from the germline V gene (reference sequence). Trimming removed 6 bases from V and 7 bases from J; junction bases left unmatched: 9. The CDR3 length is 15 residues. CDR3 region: CASRPGQGFVGELFF. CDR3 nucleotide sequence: TGTGCCAGTAGACCGGGACAGGGTTTTGTCGGGGAGCTGTTTTTT.

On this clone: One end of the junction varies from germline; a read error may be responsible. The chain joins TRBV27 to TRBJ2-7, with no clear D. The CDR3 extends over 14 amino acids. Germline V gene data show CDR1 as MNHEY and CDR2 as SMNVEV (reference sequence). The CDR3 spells CASSPRVGYYEQYF. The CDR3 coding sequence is TGTGCCAGCAGCCCCCGGGTAGGCTACTACGAACAGTACTTC.

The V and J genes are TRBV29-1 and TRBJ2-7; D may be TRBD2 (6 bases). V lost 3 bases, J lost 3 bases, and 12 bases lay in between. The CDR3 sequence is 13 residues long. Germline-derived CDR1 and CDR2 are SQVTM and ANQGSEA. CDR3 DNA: TGCAGCGTTGAGGGAGGCAGGGACTACGAGCAGTACTTC. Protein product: CSVEGGRDYEQYF.

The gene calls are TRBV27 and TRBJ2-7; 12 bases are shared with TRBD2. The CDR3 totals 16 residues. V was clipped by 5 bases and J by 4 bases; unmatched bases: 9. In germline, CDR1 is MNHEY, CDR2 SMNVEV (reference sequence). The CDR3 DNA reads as TGTGCCAGCAGTAAAAGGACTAGCGGGATTTATTACGAGCAGTACTTC. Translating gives CASSKRTSGIYYEQYF.